Following are 11 T cell receptor beta chains from one sample sequenced in a study of blood T cells in healthy people across ages. Then a second PCR, running about 6 to 12 cycles, was carried out with a sample-barcoded 5' primer and a J-beta primer mix. TCRdb called the 5' RACE reads again in MiXCR, with one record for every CDR3 protein. Altogether around 1,000,000 distinct CDR3 sequences are present, about 25% being singletons, with the ten largest covering approximately 0.71%. The sample was also linked to a second study, of T cells of mothers and their children.

Sequences were obtained from blood. These receptors were obtained from a girl aged 2 to 9 in good health.

The rearrangement joins TRBV29-1 to TRBJ2-5; 7 positions agree with TRBD1. The end of the DNA fits TRBJ2-1 better, so the J call may be wrong. The CDR3 runs to 13 residues. Germline assignment: CDR1 SQVTM and CDR2 ANQGSEA. Written as DNA, the CDR3 is TGCAGCGTCAAAGGGACAGTACCAAATGAGCAGTTCTTC. Amino acids: CSVKGTVPNEQFF.

The CDR3 here is CASSLRWTETQYF. Here the CDR3 DNA reads TGTGCCAGCAGCCTACGATGGACAGAGACCCAGTACTTC. This sequence joins TRBV14 and TRBJ2-5; D unclear. The CDR3 has 13 residues. The germline V gene has CDR1 SGHDN and CDR2 FVKESK. Trimming took 4 bases from V and 4 from J, leaving 10 bases between them.

This rearrangement joins TRBV5-6 to TRBJ2-7, with 10 bases identical to TRBD1. The CDR3 is 14 residues long. Germline V gene sequence: CDR1 SGHDT, CDR2 YYEEEE. J lost 4 bases, V lost 4 bases, and 5 bases had no gene match. The CDR3 DNA follows: TGTGCCAGCAGCCTGTGGGGACAGGGGTACGAGCAGTACTTC. Amino acids: CASSLWGQGYEQYF.

Concerning this clonotype itself: The CDR3 does not end in the conserved phenylalanine or tryptophan, so this is likely a read error. The DNA is omitted, as the CDR3 cannot be located on it reliably, and the CDR3 follows TCRdb's listing. The chain carries TRBV6-9 and TRBJ1-1; the table's TRBD1 call for D was not verified on the DNA. Germline-derived CDR1 and CDR2 are MNHGY and SVAAGI. Both ends counted, the CDR3 spans 12 residues. The CDR3 protein is CASKGQSAGSKV.

This clonotype was seen only a few times. The rearrangement links TRBV7-3 to TRBJ2-3; a weak D match, TRBD2 (5 bases). Trimming cost V 4 bases and J 1 base, with 12 bases left between them. The CDR3 extends over 15 amino acids. CDR1 and CDR2 (germline): SGHTA, FQGTGA. The CDR3 reads CASSYSGLRTDTQYF. CDR3 nucleotide sequence: TGTGCCAGCAGCTACTCCGGACTCCGCACAGATACGCAGTATTTT.

The rearrangement links TRBV7-3 to TRBJ2-5; TRBD2 might be the D (6 bases). The germline V and J ends were trimmed by 2 bases and 5 bases, with 12 bases remaining between them. This CDR3 is 14 amino acids long. CDR1 and CDR2 (germline): SGHTA, FQGTGA. CDR3 sequence (DNA): TGTGCCAGCAGCTTAGGATTGGGGGGTGAGACCCAGTACTTC. Its protein is CASSLGLGGETQYF.

This chain uses TRBV29-1 with TRBJ2-7; D remains ambiguous. This CDR3 is built from 14 residues. CDR1 and CDR2 (germline): SQVTM, ANQGSEA. Deletions cut 1 base from V and 5 bases from J, with 15 bases between. The CDR3 spells CSVEVRGKVHEQYF. The CDR3 DNA reads as TGCAGCGTTGAAGTGAGAGGAAAGGTCCACGAGCAGTACTTC.

The CDR3, as DNA: TGCGCCAGCAGCGCCCGACAGGGAGGCAACGAGCAGTACTTC. This translates into CASSARQGGNEQYF. V usage is TRBV5-1 and J usage is TRBJ2-7; a weak D match, TRBD1 (7 bases). The CDR3 extends over 14 amino acids. Germline V gene data show CDR1 as SGHRS and CDR2 as YFSETQ. Between the trimmed V and J ends, which lost 4 bases and 5 bases, there was a span of 16 bases.

The chain has TRBV11-2 and TRBJ2-5; tentative D call: TRBD1 (6 bases). TRBJ2-7 explains the end of the DNA better; the J call may be wrong. Germline V gene sequence: CDR1 SGHAT, CDR2 FQNNGV. The CDR3 contains 16 residues. The CDR3 protein is CASSLGATGLSYEQYF. DNA for the CDR3: TGTGCCAGCAGCTTAGGGGCAACAGGGCTATCGTACGAGCAGTACTTC.

This clonotype was detected only a few times. The chain has TRBV7-9 and TRBJ2-1, with D perhaps TRBD1 (7 bases). The DNA end is more similar to TRBJ2-5, so the J call may be wrong. CDR1 and CDR2 from the germline V gene are SEHNR and FQNEAQ (reference sequence). The CDR3 runs to 15 residues. In DNA form, the CDR3 reads TGTGCCAGCACTAAGGCAGGGGGGCCTCTGGAGACCCAGTACTTC. Translation gives CASTKAGGPLETQYF.

This clonotype was found a few times. The chain joins TRBV15 to TRBJ2-1; 10 positions agree with TRBD2. J gave up 3 bases and V 2 bases, and 4 bases lay outside the gene matches. The CDR3 runs 16 residues. Per the germline V gene, CDR1 is LNHNV and CDR2 is YYDKDF (reference sequence). The CDR3 coding sequence is TGTGCCACCAGCAGACTAGCGGGAGAGATCTACAATGAGCAGTTCTTC. Translating it yields CATSRLAGEIYNEQFF.